This T cell receptor (beta chain) was retrieved from a study of beta chain features in type 1 diabetes. Whole-study findings and limits: Moderately but significantly shorter TCRB CDR3s were found in Type 1 diabetes patients in all four CD4+ subsets.

The authors reverse transcribed all of the isolated RNA, so sequencing captured expressed TCRB transcripts. Sequenced by immunoSEQ multiplex PCR; TCRdb stores in-frame clones only, minus some. The sample records 140,000 to 150,000 clones, around 9.3% being singletons. Trimming at V came to 1 base and at J to 3 bases, leaving 3 bases not matched to a gene. Looked up from germline, CDR1 is MNHNS and CDR2 is SASEGT. The CDR3 extends over 14 amino acids. In this sample, this clone turned up a few times. Its antigen remains unknown. The receptor was isolated from a man aged 18 to 30 in good health. The V gene is TRBV6-1, the J gene TRBJ2-7, with 7 bases aligning to TRBD1. Specimen: naive CD4+ T cells from blood. The DNA for the CDR3 is TGTGCCAGCAGTGAAGGGGCAGGGGGCTACGAGCAGTACTTC. This encodes CASSEGAGGYEQYF.